These 8 T cell receptor beta chains share one sample of origin, sequenced in a study of lymphopenia after photon versus proton radiotherapy (dated by TCRdb to the late 2010s). The method was the immunoSEQ multiplex PCR assay. The source is immuneACCESS, and TCRdb retained only in-frame sequences with V and J called. Part of the clones is not carried over; for the studies checked, unresolved V genes explain less than half of this, and the remainder is unexplained. The sample data list fewer than 35,000 clones, and 80% to 90% of these were observed just once. The ten largest clonotypes hold 6.5% to 8.5% of the sample. Sample: peripheral blood, taken from a patient treated with proton-based radiotherapy. These receptors came from a woman aged 65 to 85 with pancreatic cancer. Some clones in this sample may be carry-over from other donors' samples.

The genes are TRBV27 and TRBJ1-5, with TRBD1 identical over 8 bases. The germline V gene has CDR1 MNHEY and CDR2 SMNVEV (reference sequence). The J segment lost 8 bases and the V segment lost 5 bases, leaving 5 bases of the junction unmatched. There are 13 residues in the CDR3. The CDR3 protein is CASSRTGIEPQHF. CDR3 nucleotides: TGTGCCAGCAGTCGGACAGGGATCGAGCCCCAGCATTTT.

The chain uses TRBV7-9 and TRBJ1-3, with D possibly TRBD1 on 6 matching bases. V was clipped by 1 base and J by 3 bases, with 10 bases between them. The CDR3 contains 15 residues. Per germline, CDR1 SEHNR and CDR2 FQNEAQ (reference sequence). CDR3 in amino acids: CASSLEGGGGNTIYF. The CDR3 DNA reads TGTGCCAGCAGCTTAGAAGGGGGTGGTGGAAACACCATATATTTT.

This clone is termed medium-sized. This chain uses TRBV7-2 with TRBJ1-1; D unclear. The CDR3 length is 14 residues. Germline values: CDR1 SGHTA, CDR2 FQGNSA. Deletions cut 4 bases from V and 3 bases from J, with 12 bases between. CDR3 sequence (DNA): TGTGCCAGCAGCTCCGTCGGCGGATACACTGAAGCTTTCTTT. This sequence encodes CASSSVGGYTEAFF.

CDR3 residues: CASSESRTGGSAAFF. The CDR3 DNA sequence: TGTGCCAGCAGTGAGTCCAGGACAGGGGGATCTGCGGCTTTCTTT. V gene TRBV2 combines with J gene TRBJ1-1, with 10 bases aligning to TRBD1. The CDR3 consists of 15 residues. J lost 11 bases, V lost 3 bases, and 12 bases had no gene match. CDR1 and CDR2 (germline): SNHLY, FYNNEI.

On this clone: This CDR3 is also generated by other DNA sequences in the sample. V is TRBV10-2 and J is TRBJ1-3; a weak D match, TRBD1 (5 bases). CDR3 length: 15 amino acids. The germline gives CDR1 WSHSY, CDR2 SAAADI. Trimming removed 1 base at V and 0 bases at J, with 7 bases between. The CDR3 region is CASSELGDSGNTIYF. DNA for the CDR3: TGCGCCAGCAGTGAGTTAGGGGACTCTGGAAACACCATATATTTT.

The sample holds one count of this clone. V is TRBV7-2 and J is TRBJ2-2, with a possible D match to TRBD2 (6 bases). This CDR3 has 19 amino acids. The V and J ends lost 8 bases and 0 bases respectively, with 25 bases between them. Germline CDR1 SGHTA, CDR2 FQGNSA. DNA of the CDR3: TGTGCCAGCGGCATTCAGACTAGTTTAAAGGAGGCGAACACCGGGGAGCTGTTTTTT. This translates into CASGIQTSLKEANTGELFF.

The chain joins TRBV7-3 to TRBJ1-6, with TRBD1 matching 9 bases. J lost 7 bases, V lost 5 bases, and 6 bases had no gene match. The CDR3 consists of 15 residues. From germline, CDR1 is SGHTA and CDR2 FQGTGA. CDR3 coding DNA: TGTGCCAGCAGCCTATGGACAGGGGAGAATTCACCCCTCCACTTT. Encoded protein: CASSLWTGENSPLHF.

The chain recombines TRBV7-9 with TRBJ2-6, with D tentatively TRBD1 (5 bases). The CDR3 totals 16 residues. Germline CDR1 SEHNR, CDR2 FQNEAQ (reference sequence). Trimming stripped 5 bases from V and 4 bases from J, with 15 bases between. DNA of the CDR3: TGTGCCAGCAGCCCCGGTTTGGGGCTCGGGGCCAACGTCCTGACTTTC. Its translation is CASSPGLGLGANVLTF.